Below are 15 T cell receptor beta chains sequenced from a single sample in a study of blood T cell repertoires in COVID-19. Clones were read by immunoSEQ multiplex PCR, and TCRdb kept only the in-frame ones, dropping some. The table records approximately 97,000 clones, 87% of them present only once. Sequenced input: peripheral blood. These receptor sequences come from a man aged 50 to 60 with active COVID-19.

The rearrangement uses TRBV12-3 or TRBV12-4 and TRBJ1-1; tentatively, D is TRBD1 (6 bases). The V end was cut by 3 bases, the J end by 10 bases, with 12 bases between. The CDR3 covers 12 residues. The CDR3 nucleotides read TGTGCCAGCAGTTTTGGGGGCAGTCGAGCTTTCTTT. The encoded protein is CASSFGGSRAFF.

This chain joins TRBV30 and TRBJ2-3; D remains unclear. The CDR3 contains 12 residues. The germline gives CDR1 GTSNPN, CDR2 SVGIG (reference sequence). Trimming cost V 2 bases and J 4 bases, with 7 bases left between them. The CDR3 nucleotides read TGTGCCTGGAGTCCCCAGTCAGATACGCAGTATTTT. It encodes CAWSPQSDTQYF.

The chain is built from TRBV7-8 and TRBJ1-5; 8 nucleotides agree with TRBD1. The CDR3 consists of 19 residues. Per the germline V gene, CDR1 is SGHVS and CDR2 is FQNEAQ. V dropped 0 bases and J dropped 7; count of bases not matched to a gene: 17. As DNA, the CDR3 is TGTGCCAGCAGCTTAGCCGTAGACAGGGGCCTCGGGGGCGGGCAGCCCCAGCATTTT. It encodes CASSLAVDRGLGGGQPQHF.

This clone was counted between two and nine times. The rearrangement uses TRBV6-5 and TRBJ1-5; TRBD1 aligns across 9 bases. Germline assignment: CDR1 MNHEY and CDR2 SVGAGI. The CDR3 spans 15 residues. V trimming: 6 bases; J trimming: 4 bases; junction bases outside the gene matches: 7. For the CDR3, the DNA is TGTGCCAGCAGCCTGACAGGGGGAGGGAATCAGCCCCAGCATTTT. Protein product: CASSLTGGGNQPQHF.

This clone has just a few counts. The chain joins TRBV5-4 to TRBJ1-3; D remains ambiguous. Germline CDR1 is SGHNT and CDR2 is YYREEE (reference sequence). Trimming removed 0 bases at V and 6 bases at J, with 13 bases between. The CDR3 is 15 amino acids. CDR3 DNA: TGTGCCAGCAGCTTGGACCCGGGAAGGAAAAACACCATATATTTT. Its protein is CASSLDPGRKNTIYF.

This chain uses TRBV2 with TRBJ1-1; D ambiguous. Trimming removed 2 bases from V and 4 bases from J, with 8 bases in between. CDR1 and CDR2 from the germline V gene are SNHLY and FYNNEI. The CDR3 sequence is 13 residues long. CDR3 region: CASSERRATEAFF. The DNA of the CDR3 is TGTGCCAGCAGTGAACGGCGGGCCACTGAAGCTTTCTTT.

This chain joins TRBV29-1 and TRBJ2-7; tentative D call: TRBD2 (7 bases). The CDR3 extends over 16 amino acids. V shed 7 bases and J shed 3 bases, with 25 bases lying between them. Germline V lookup: CDR1 SQVTM, CDR2 ANQGSEA. Here the CDR3 DNA reads TGCAGCGCCAGAGGGGAGGGGGGACTGTTTAGCTACGAGCAGTACTTC. Translation: CSARGEGGLFSYEQYF.

The V gene is TRBV7-2, the J gene TRBJ1-3; 7 bases align to TRBD1. V was clipped by 2 bases and J by 2 bases; unmatched bases: 3. The length of the CDR3 is 15 residues. The germline V gene has CDR1 SGHTA and CDR2 FQGNSA. This CDR3 is CASSLSGTAGNTIYF. The DNA for the CDR3 is TGTGCCAGCAGCTTATCTGGGACAGCTGGAAACACCATATATTTT.

The V gene is TRBV27, the J gene TRBJ1-1; D is uncertain. The CDR3 is 13 amino acids. Germline V gene data show CDR1 as MNHEY and CDR2 as SMNVEV (reference sequence). Trimming removed 8 bases at V and 1 base at J, with 11 bases between. CDR3 sequence: CASGRAGNTEAFF. The CDR3, as DNA: TGTGCCAGCGGGCGGGCGGGGAACACTGAAGCTTTCTTT.

The CDR3 sequence is CASSYSSRESSPLHF. The CDR3 coding sequence is TGTGCCAGCAGTTACTCGAGCAGGGAAAGTTCACCCCTCCACTTT. This chain uses TRBV6-5 with TRBJ1-6, with D tentatively TRBD1 (5 bases). V gave up 0 bases and J gave up 9 bases, with 12 bases separating them. This CDR3 is 15 amino acids long. Germline V gene data show CDR1 as MNHEY and CDR2 as SVGAGI.

This chain links TRBV7-2 with TRBJ1-1, with D perhaps TRBD1 (6 bases). The CDR3 totals 11 residues. V lost 6 bases and J lost 6, with 8 bases in between. Germline V gene sequence: CDR1 SGHTA, CDR2 FQGNSA. In nucleotides, the CDR3 is TGTGCCAGCAGTCACAGGGCTGAAGCTTTCTTT. Protein: CASSHRAEAFF.

The chain uses TRBV12-5 and TRBJ2-3; 11 bases fit TRBD2. Germline assignment: CDR1 LGHNT and CDR2 FRNRAP. The V and J ends lost 5 bases and 2 bases, in that order; junction bases with no gene match: 6. The CDR3 runs 16 residues. CDR3 DNA: TGTGCTAGTGGTCCCCCGACTAGCGGGGTCACAGATACGCAGTATTTT. Amino acid sequence: CASGPPTSGVTDTQYF.

V is TRBV11-2 and J is TRBJ2-7, with D tentatively TRBD1 (6 bases). The CDR3 extends over 17 amino acids. Germline V gives CDR1 SGHAT, CDR2 FQNNGV. Between the trimmed V and J ends, which lost 4 bases and 1 base, there was a span of 20 bases. CDR3 nucleotide sequence: TGTGCCAGCAGCTCTCAAACAGGGAACCTCTTTTCCTACGAGCAGTACTTC. This sequence encodes CASSSQTGNLFSYEQYF.

The chain combines TRBV4-1 with TRBJ2-4, with TRBD1 matching over 8 bases. Germline V gene sequence: CDR1 MGHRA, CDR2 YSYEKL. The length of the CDR3 is 15 residues. After removal of 0 bases from V and 14 bases from J, the junction contained 12 bases not matched to a gene. The CDR3, as DNA: TGCGCCAGCAGCCAAGATCCGCGAATAAGGACAGGGAAGTACTTC. Translating gives CASSQDPRIRTGKYF.

V gene TRBV29-1 combines with J gene TRBJ2-5; D is undetermined. The CDR3 covers 13 residues. The V gene's germline CDR1 is SQVTM and CDR2 ANQGSEA. Trimming shortened V by 2 bases and J by 4 bases, and 11 bases separated the two germline ends. CDR3 in amino acids: CSVEKASLETQYF. Written as DNA, the CDR3 is TGCAGCGTTGAAAAGGCTAGTCTAGAGACCCAGTACTTC.